The rows below give T cell receptor beta chains drawn from one sample of a study of OX40 agonist ivuxolimab in advanced cancers. The table came from immunoSEQ multiplex PCR; TCRdb's copy has only in-frame clones and leaves some out. The sample holds approximately 15,000 clones; roughly 77% are singletons and the top ten take 30% to 45%. This specimen consisted of CD4+ or CD8+ T cells sorted from blood, obtained in a trial of the OX40 agonist ivuxolimab. These receptors were taken from an adult with an advanced solid tumor such as melanoma, head and neck, liver or kidney cancer. Both conserved end residues are part of each CDR3. Only some rows state a clone size, as once, few, many or a class for expanded clones.

CASSPKDRGNTGELFF,TRBV5-1,TRBJ2-2,once
CASSIGARDYEQYF,TRBV19,TRBJ2-7,NA
CASAIVGSEQYF,TRBV12-5,TRBJ2-7,NA
CSALGPYEQYF,TRBV20-1,NA,NA
CASSPTGGDSPLHF,TRBV18,TRBJ1-6,NA
CASSLVVLGPSYNEQFF,TRBV27,TRBJ2-1,NA
CASSESPNEQFF,TRBV25-1,TRBJ2-1,NA
CASSKARYQPSSYEQYF,TRBV21-1,TRBJ2-7,NA
CASSLGAGDTEAFF,TRBV5-4,TRBJ1-1,NA
CASRHTTGPNEQFF,TRBV4-1,TRBJ2-1,few
CASSLAWAGMNTEAFF,TRBV5-5,TRBJ1-1,NA
CASSTGHKAQSRANVLTF,TRBV7-7,TRBJ2-6,NA
CASSYSSGYNEQFF,TRBV6-5,TRBJ2-1,NA
CASTDGRSSGNTIYF,TRBV10-1,TRBJ1-3,NA